This record looks at one T cell receptor beta chain sequence and its context. Its specificity is not known. Trimming took off 7 bases at V and 10 bases at J, with 19 bases between the two ends. The CDR3 loop spans 13 amino acids. This record comes from a study of T cell responses to AZD1222 COVID-19 vaccine. Across the study: Second-dose schedules of about 4 or about 12 weeks were combined. Study outcomes and limitations: Reportedly, close to half of spike-specific TCRs are directed against unmutated variant regions.

Measured with immunoSEQ multiplex PCR; TCRdb has only the in-frame clones, and not every one. The sample consists of around 110,000 clones, almost 90% of them appearing once. The sequences come from peripheral blood, collected on day 0 of AZD1222 vaccination. The chain carries TRBV12-3 or TRBV12-4 and TRBJ1-1; tentative D call: TRBD1 (5 bases). This TCR was sampled from an adult in good health. CDR3 sequence (DNA): TGTGCCAGCACCACATCCCGGCCGGGGGGAGCTTTCTTT. Protein: CASTTSRPGGAFF.